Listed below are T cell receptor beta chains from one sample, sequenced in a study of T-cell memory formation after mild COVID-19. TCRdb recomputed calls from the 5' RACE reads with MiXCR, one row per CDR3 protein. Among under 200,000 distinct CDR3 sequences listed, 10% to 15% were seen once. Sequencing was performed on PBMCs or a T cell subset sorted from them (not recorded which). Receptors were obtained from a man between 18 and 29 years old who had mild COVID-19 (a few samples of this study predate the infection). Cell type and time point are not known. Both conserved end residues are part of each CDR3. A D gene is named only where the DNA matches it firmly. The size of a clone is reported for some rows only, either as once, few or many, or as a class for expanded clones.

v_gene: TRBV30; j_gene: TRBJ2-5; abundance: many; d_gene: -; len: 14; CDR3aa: CAWSVLSREETQYF; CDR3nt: TGTGCCTGGAGTGTACTTTCCCGGGAAGAGACCCAGTACTTC
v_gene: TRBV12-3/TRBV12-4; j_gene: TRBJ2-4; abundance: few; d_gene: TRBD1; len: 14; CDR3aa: CASSNTGAPDIQYF; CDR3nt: TGTGCCAGCAGTAATACAGGGGCCCCGGACATTCAGTACTTC
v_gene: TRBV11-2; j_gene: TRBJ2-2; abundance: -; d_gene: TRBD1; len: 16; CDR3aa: CASSLPQGAWTGELFF; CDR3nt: TGTGCCAGCAGCTTGCCACAGGGGGCTTGGACCGGGGAGCTGTTTTTT
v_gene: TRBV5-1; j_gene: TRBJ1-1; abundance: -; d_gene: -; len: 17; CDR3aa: CASSLAGRGRPGAEAFF; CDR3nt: TGCGCCAGCAGCTTGGCGGGTAGGGGTCGTCCGGGCGCTGAAGCTTTCTTT
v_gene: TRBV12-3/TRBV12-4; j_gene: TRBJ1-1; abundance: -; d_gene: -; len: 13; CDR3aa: CASRLDRLGEAFF; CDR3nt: TGTGCCAGCAGGCTGGACAGACTGGGTGAAGCTTTCTTT
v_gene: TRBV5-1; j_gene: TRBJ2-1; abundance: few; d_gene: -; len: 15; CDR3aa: CASSLVGQVHNEQFF; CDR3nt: TGCGCCAGCAGCTTGGTCGGGCAGGTTCACAATGAGCAGTTCTTC
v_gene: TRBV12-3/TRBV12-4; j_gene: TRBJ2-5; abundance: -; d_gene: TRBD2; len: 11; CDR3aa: CASGEGETQYF; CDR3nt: TGTGCCAGCGGGGAGGGGGAGACCCAGTACTTC
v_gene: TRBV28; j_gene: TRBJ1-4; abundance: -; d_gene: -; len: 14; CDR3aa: CASSSGETNEKLFF; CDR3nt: TGTGCCAGCAGTTCAGGGGAAACTAATGAAAAACTGTTTTTT
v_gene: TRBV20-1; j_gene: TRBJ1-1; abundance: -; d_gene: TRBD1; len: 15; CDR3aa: CSASPGTGLYTEAFF; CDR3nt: TGCAGTGCTAGTCCCGGGACAGGGCTGTACACTGAAGCTTTCTTT
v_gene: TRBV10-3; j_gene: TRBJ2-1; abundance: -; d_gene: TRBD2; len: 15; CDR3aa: CAISWTSGGYNEQFF; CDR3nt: TGTGCCATCAGTTGGACTAGCGGGGGTTACAATGAGCAGTTCTTC
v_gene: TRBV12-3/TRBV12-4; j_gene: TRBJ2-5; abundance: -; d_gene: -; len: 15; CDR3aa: CASSAWRAGARLQYF; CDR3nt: TGTGCCAGCAGCGCTTGGCGAGCGGGTGCGCGGCTCCAGTACTTC
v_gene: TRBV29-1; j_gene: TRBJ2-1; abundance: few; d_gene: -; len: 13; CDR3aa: CSVDTMGYNEQFF; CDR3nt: TGCAGCGTTGATACGATGGGATACAATGAGCAGTTCTTC
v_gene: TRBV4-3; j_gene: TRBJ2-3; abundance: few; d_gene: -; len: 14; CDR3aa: CASSSSLLRDTQYF; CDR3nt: TGCGCCAGCAGCTCCTCCCTCCTTCGCGATACGCAGTATTTT
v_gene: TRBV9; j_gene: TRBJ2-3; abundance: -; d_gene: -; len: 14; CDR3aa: CASSALADRVTQYF; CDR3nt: TGTGCCAGCAGCGCTCTAGCGGACAGAGTTACGCAGTATTTT
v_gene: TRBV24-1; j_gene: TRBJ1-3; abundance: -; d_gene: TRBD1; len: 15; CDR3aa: CATSDTGGSGNTIYF; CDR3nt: TGTGCCACCAGTGATACAGGGGGCTCTGGAAACACCATATATTTT
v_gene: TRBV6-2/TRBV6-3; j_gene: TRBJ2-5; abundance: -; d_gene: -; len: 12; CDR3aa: CASSYGRETQYF; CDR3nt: TGTGCCAGCAGTTATGGGCGGGAGACCCAGTACTTC
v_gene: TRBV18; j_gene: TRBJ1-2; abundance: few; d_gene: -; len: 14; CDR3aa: CASSTDSLSYGYTF; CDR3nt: TGTGCCAGCTCAACGGACAGCCTTTCCTATGGCTACACCTTC
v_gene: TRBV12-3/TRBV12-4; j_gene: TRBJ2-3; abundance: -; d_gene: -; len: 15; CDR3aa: CASSYLGGITDTQYF; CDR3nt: TGTGCCAGCAGCTACCTCGGCGGTATCACAGATACGCAGTATTTT
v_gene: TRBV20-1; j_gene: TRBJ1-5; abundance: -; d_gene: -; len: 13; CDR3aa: CSAREGQGQPQHF; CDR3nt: TGCAGTGCTAGAGAGGGTCAGGGCCAGCCCCAGCATTTT
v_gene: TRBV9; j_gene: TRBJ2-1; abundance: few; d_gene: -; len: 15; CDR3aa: CASSVPPGSYNEQFF; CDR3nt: TGTGCCAGCAGCGTCCCCCCAGGCTCCTACAATGAGCAGTTCTTC
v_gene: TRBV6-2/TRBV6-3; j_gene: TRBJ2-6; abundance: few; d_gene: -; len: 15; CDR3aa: CASRSSGAGANVLTF; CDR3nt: TGTGCCAGCAGAAGTTCGGGCGCTGGGGCCAACGTCCTGACTTTC
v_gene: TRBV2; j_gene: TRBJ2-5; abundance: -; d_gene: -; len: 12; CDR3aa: CASKGSGETQYF; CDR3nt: TGTGCCAGCAAGGGCTCAGGAGAGACCCAGTACTTC
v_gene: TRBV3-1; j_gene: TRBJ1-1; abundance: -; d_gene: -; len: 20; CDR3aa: CASSQDLLDKGIGGNTEAFF; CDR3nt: TGTGCCAGCAGCCAAGATTTACTGGACAAAGGGATAGGAGGGAACACTGAAGCTTTCTTT
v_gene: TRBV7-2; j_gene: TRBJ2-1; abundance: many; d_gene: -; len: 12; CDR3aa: CASSLGGGPLFF; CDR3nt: TGTGCCAGCAGCTTAGGTGGGGGGCCCTTGTTCTTC
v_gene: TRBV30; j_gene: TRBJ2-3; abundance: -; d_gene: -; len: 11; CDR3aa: CAWSVSDTQYF; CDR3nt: TGTGCCTGGAGTGTGTCAGATACGCAGTATTTT
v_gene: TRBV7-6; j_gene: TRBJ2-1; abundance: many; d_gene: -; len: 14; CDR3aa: CASSTEGFGNEQFF; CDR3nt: TGTGCCAGCTCAACCGAGGGGTTCGGCAATGAGCAGTTCTTC
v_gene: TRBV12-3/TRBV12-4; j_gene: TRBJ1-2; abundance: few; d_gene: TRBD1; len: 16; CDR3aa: CASSFGLGQGASGYTF; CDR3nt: TGTGCCAGCAGTTTTGGGTTGGGACAGGGGGCATCTGGCTACACCTTC
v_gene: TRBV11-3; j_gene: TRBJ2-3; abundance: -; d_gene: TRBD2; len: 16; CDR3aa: CASSLRPSGGSVTQYF; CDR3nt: TGTGCCAGCAGCTTACGTCCTAGCGGGGGGTCGGTTACGCAGTATTTT
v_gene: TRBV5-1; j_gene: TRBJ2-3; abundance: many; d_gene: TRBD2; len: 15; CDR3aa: CASSIPGLAPDTQYF; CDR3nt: TGCGCCAGCAGCATCCCGGGACTAGCGCCAGATACGCAGTATTTT
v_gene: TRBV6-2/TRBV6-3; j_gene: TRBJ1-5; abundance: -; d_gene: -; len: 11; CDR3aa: CASGGNQPQHF; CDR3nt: TGTGCCAGCGGGGGCAATCAGCCCCAGCATTTT
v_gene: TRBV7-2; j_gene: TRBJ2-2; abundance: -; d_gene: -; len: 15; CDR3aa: CASSPGAPRTGELFF; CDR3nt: TGTGCCAGCAGCCCGGGGGCCCCGCGCACCGGGGAGCTGTTTTTT
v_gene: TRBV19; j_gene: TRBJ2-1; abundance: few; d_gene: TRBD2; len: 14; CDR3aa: CASTEAGLYNEQFF; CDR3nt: TGTGCCAGTACCGAAGCGGGGCTCTACAATGAGCAGTTCTTC
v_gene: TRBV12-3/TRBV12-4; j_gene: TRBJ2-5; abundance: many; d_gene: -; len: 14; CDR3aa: CASRAGTTKETQYF; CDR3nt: TGTGCCAGCAGAGCCGGGACAACTAAAGAGACCCAGTACTTC
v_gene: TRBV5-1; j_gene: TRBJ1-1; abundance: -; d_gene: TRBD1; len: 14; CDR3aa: CASSGQDLNTEAFF; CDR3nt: TGCGCCAGCAGCGGACAGGACCTGAACACTGAAGCTTTCTTT
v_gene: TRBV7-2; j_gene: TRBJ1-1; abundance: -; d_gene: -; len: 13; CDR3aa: CASSLGERTEAFF; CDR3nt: TGTGCCAGCAGCTTGGGAGAGAGAACTGAAGCTTTCTTT
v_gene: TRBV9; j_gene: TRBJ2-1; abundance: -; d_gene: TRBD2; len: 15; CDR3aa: CASSPRLAGENEQFF; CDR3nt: TGTGCCAGCAGCCCTCGACTAGCGGGGGAGAATGAGCAGTTCTTC
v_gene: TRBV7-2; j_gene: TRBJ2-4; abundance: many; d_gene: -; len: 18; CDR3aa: CASSAQGPQTVAKNIQYF; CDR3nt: TGTGCCAGCAGCGCCCAGGGGCCCCAGACGGTAGCCAAAAACATTCAGTACTTC
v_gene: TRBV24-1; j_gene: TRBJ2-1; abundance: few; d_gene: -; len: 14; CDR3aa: CATSVRLGEDEQFF; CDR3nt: TGTGCCACCAGTGTTCGCCTTGGGGAAGATGAGCAGTTCTTC
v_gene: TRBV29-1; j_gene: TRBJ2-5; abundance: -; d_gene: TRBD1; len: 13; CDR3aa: CSVVGQVQETQYF; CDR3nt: TGCAGCGTCGTGGGACAGGTACAAGAGACCCAGTACTTC
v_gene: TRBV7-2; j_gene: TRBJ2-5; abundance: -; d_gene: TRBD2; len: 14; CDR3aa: CASSGGRVQETQYF; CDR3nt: TGTGCCAGCAGCGGGGGGAGGGTTCAAGAGACCCAGTACTTC